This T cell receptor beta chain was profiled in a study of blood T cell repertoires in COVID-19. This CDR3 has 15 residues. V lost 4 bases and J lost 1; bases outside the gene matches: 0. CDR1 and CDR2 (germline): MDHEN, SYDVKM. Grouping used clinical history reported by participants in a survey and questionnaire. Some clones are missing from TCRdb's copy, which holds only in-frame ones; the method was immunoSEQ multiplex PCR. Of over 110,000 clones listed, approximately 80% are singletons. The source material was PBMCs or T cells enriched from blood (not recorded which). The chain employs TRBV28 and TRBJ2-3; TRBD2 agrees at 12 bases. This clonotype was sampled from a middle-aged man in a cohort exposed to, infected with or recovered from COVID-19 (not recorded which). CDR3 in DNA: TGTGCCAGCAGTTGGACTAGCGGGGGCACAGATACGCAGTATTTT. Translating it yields CASSWTSGGTDTQYF. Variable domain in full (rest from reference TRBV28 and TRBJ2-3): DVKVTQSSRYLVKRTGEKVFLECVQDMDHENMFWYRQDPGLGLRLIYFSYDVKMKEKGDIPEGYSVSREKKERFSLILESASTNQTSMYLCASSWTSGGTDTQYFGPGTRLTVL.